Below, one T cell receptor (beta chain) is given with its context. The data were obtained in a study of technical replicates of blood from a handful of donors. Only in-frame clones appear in the TCRdb table, and some are missing; sequencing was by immunoSEQ multiplex PCR. Among around 85,000 clones listed, 90% to 95% were seen once. Trimming pared 4 bases from V and 2 bases from J, leaving 15 bases between. Germline CDR1 MGHDK, CDR2 SYGVNS. The CDR3 consists of 16 residues. The rearrangement links TRBV25-1 to TRBJ2-1; tentative D call: TRBD1 (5 bases). The clonotype was recovered from a human donor in good health. Material for sequencing was T cells isolated from PBMCs. The chain's CDR3 is CASSGRAKGTYNEQFF. The CDR3 nucleotides read TGTGCCAGCAGTGGCCGGGCTAAGGGGACCTACAATGAGCAGTTCTTC.